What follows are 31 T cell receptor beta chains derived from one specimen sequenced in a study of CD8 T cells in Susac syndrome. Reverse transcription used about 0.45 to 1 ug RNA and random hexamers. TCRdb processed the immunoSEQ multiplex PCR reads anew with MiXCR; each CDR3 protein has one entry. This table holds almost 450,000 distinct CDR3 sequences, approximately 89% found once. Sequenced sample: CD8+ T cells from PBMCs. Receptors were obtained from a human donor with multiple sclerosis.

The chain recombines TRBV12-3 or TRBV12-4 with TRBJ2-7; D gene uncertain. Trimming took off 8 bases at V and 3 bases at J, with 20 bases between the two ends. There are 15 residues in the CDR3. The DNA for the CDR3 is TGTGCCAGCGCCGCCGAAAGTATTAGGTACTACGAGCAGTACTTC. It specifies CASAAESIRYYEQYF.

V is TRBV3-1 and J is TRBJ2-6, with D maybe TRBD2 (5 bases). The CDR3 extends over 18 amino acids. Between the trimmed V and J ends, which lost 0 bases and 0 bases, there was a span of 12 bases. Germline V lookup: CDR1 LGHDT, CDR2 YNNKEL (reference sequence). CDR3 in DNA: TGTGCCAGCAGCCAAGAAGTGGGAGAGAGCTCTGGGGCCAACGTCCTGACTTTC. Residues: CASSQEVGESSGANVLTF.

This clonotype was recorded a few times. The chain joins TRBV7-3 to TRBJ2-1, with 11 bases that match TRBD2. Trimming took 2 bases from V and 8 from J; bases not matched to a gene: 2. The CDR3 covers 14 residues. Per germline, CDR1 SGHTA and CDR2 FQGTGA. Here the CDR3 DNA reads TGTGCCAGCAGCTTACTAGCGGGAGGCCATGAGCAGTTCTTC. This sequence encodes CASSLLAGGHEQFF.

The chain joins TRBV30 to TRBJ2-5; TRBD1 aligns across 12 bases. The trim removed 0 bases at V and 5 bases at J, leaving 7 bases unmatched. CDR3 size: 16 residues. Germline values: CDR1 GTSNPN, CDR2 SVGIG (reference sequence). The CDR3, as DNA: TGTGCCTGGAGTGTACCGGGACAGGGGGCGGAGGAGACCCAGTACTTC. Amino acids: CAWSVPGQGAEETQYF.

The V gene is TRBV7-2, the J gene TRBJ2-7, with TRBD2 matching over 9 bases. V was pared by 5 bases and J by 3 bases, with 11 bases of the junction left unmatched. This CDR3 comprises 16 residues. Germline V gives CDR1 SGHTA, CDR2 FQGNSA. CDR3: CASSPDGREGFYEQYF. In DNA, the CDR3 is TGTGCCAGCAGCCCGGACGGGCGGGAGGGCTTCTACGAGCAGTACTTC. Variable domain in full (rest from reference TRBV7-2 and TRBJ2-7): GAGVSQSPSNKVTEKGKDVELRCDPISGHTALYWYRQSLGQGLEFLIYFQGNSAPDKSGLPSDRFSAERTGGSVSTLTIQRTQQEDSAVYLCASSPDGREGFYEQYFGPGTRLTVT.

CDR3 sequence (DNA): TGCGCCAGCAGCTCCGGGACAGCAGCCTACAATGAGCAGTTCTTC. Translating gives CASSSGTAAYNEQFF. The chain couples TRBV4-1 to TRBJ2-1; 7 bases map to TRBD1. J lost 2 bases, V lost 5 bases, and 6 bases had no gene match. The CDR3 sequence is 15 residues long. Per the germline V gene, CDR1 is MGHRA and CDR2 is YSYEKL.

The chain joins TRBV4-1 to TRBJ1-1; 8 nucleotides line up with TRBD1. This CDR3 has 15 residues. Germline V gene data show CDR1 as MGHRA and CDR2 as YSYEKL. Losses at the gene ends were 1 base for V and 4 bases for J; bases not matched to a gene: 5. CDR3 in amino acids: CASSQGTGGGTEAFF. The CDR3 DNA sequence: TGCGCCAGCAGCCAAGGCACAGGGGGGGGCACTGAAGCTTTCTTT.

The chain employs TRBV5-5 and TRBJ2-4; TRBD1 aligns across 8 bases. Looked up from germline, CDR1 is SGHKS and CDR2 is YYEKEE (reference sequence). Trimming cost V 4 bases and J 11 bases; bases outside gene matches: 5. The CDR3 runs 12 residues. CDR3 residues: CASSADREFQYF. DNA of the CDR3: TGTGCCAGCAGCGCGGACAGGGAGTTTCAGTACTTC.

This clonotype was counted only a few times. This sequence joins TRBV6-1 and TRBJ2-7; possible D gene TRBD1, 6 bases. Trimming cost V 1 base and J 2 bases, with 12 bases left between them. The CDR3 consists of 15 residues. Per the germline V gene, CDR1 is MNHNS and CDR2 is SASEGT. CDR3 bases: TGTGCCAGCAGTGAAGGGCAGGGGCGTACCTACGAGCAGTACTTC. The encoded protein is CASSEGQGRTYEQYF.

The CDR3 protein is CASSPYLNTEAFF. The CDR3, as DNA: TGTGCCAGCAGTCCATATTTGAACACTGAAGCTTTCTTT. The chain carries TRBV12-3 or TRBV12-4 and TRBJ1-1; the D is unclear. Trimming removed 5 bases from V and 0 bases from J, with 7 bases in between. The CDR3 is 13 residues long.

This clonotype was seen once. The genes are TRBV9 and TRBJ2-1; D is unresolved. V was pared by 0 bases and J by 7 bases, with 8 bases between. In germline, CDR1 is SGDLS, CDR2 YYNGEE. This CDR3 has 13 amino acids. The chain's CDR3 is CASSVDEMNEQFF. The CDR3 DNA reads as TGTGCCAGCAGCGTAGATGAAATGAATGAGCAGTTCTTC.

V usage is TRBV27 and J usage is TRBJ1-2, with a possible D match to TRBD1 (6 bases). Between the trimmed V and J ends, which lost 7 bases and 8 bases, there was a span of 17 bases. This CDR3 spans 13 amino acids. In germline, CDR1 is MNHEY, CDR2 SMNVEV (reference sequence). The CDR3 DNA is TGTGCCAGCACGGGACATTCCTCTCCGGGCTACACCTTC. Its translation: CASTGHSSPGYTF.

The CDR3 DNA sequence: TGTGCCAGCAGTTGGGACAGGGGTAACTATGGCTACACCTTC. Translated, it gives CASSWDRGNYGYTF. The chain joins TRBV6-5 to TRBJ1-2; TRBD1 aligns across 10 bases. Per the germline V gene, CDR1 is MNHEY and CDR2 is SVGAGI. This CDR3 region has 14 residues. V lost 4 bases and J lost 1; bases outside the gene matches: 0.

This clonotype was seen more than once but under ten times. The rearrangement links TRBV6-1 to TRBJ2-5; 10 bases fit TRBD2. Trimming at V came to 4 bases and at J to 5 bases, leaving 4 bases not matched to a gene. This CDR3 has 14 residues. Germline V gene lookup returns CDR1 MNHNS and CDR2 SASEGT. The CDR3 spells CASSGTSGVETQYF. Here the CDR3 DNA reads TGTGCCAGCAGTGGGACTAGCGGCGTGGAGACCCAGTACTTC.

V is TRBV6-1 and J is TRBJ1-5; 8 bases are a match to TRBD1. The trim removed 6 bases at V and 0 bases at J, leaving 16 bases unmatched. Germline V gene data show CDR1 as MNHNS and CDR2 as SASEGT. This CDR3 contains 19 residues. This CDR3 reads CASSLYRDRLPNSNQPQHF. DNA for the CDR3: TGTGCCAGCAGCCTTTACCGGGACAGGCTCCCAAATAGCAATCAGCCCCAGCATTTT.

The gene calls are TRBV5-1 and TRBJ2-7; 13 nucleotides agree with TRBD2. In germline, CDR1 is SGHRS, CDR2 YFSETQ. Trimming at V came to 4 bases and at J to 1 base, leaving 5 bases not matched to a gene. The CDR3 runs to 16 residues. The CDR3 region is CASSPGLAGESYEQYF. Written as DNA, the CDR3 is TGCGCCAGCAGCCCCGGACTAGCGGGAGAATCCTACGAGCAGTACTTC.

The chain's CDR3 is CASSFTLRGIETEAFF. In DNA, the CDR3 is TGTGCCAGCAGCTTTACCCTAAGGGGGATAGAGACTGAAGCTTTCTTT. The chain combines TRBV7-2 with TRBJ1-1; TRBD1 is a possible D gene (6 bases). CDR3 length: 16 residues. Germline CDR1 reads SGHTA; CDR2 reads FQGNSA. V lost 3 bases and J lost 5, with 19 bases in between.

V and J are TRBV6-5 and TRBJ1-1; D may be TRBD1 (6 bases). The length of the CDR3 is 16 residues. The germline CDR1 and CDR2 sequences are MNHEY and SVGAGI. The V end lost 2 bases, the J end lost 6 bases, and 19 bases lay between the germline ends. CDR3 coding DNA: TGTGCCAGCAGTTACGATGCTGGACAGCCTCGGTCTGAAGCTTTCTTT. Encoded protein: CASSYDAGQPRSEAFF.

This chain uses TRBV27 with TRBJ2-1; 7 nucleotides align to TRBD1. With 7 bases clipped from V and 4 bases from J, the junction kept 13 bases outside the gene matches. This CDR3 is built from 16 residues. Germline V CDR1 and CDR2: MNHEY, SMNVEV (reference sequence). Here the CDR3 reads CASKKTGTANYNEQFF. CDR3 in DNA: TGTGCCAGCAAAAAAACAGGGACAGCTAATTACAATGAGCAGTTCTTC.

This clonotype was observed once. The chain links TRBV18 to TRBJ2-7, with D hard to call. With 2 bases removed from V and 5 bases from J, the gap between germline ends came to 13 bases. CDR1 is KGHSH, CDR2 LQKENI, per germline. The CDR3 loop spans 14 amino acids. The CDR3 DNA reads TGTGCCAGCTCACCAAGGCAGCCCCCGGACGAGCAGTACTTC. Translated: CASSPRQPPDEQYF.

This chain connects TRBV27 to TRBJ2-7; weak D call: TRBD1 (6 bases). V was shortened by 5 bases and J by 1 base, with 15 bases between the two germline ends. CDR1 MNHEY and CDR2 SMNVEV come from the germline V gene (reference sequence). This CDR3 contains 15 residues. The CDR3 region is CASSLRGQTSYEQYF. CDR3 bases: TGTGCCAGCAGTCTCCGAGGACAGACTTCCTACGAGCAGTACTTC.

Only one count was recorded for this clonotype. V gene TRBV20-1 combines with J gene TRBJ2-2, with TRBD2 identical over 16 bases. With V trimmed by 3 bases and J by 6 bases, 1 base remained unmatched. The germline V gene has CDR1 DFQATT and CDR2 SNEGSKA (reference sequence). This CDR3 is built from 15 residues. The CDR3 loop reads CSARGLAGGPGELFF. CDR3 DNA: TGCAGTGCTAGGGGACTAGCGGGAGGGCCCGGGGAGCTGTTTTTT.

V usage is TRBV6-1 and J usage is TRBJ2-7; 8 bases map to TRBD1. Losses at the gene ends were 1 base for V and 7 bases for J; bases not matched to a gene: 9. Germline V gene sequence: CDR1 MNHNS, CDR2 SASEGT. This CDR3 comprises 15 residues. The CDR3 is CASSEVEGQGSEQYF. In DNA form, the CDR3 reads TGTGCCAGCAGTGAAGTCGAAGGACAGGGATCAGAGCAGTACTTC.

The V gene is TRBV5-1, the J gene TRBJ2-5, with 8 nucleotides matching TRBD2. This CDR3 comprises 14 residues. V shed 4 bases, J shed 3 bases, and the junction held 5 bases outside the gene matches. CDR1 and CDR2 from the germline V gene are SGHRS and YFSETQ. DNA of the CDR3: TGCGCCAGCAGCCCCCCCGGGGGGGAAGAGACCCAGTACTTC. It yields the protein CASSPPGGEETQYF.

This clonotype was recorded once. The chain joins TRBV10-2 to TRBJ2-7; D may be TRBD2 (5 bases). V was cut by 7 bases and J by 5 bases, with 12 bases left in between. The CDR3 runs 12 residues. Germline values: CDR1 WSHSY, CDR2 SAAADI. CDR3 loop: CASIVEGHEQYF. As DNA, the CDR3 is TGCGCCAGCATTGTCGAGGGTCACGAGCAGTACTTC.

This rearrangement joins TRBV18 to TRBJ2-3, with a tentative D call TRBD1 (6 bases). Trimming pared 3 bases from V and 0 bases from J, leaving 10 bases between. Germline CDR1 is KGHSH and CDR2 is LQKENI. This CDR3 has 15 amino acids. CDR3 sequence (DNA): TGTGCCAGCTCACCCACGACAGGAAGCACAGATACGCAGTATTTT. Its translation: CASSPTTGSTDTQYF.

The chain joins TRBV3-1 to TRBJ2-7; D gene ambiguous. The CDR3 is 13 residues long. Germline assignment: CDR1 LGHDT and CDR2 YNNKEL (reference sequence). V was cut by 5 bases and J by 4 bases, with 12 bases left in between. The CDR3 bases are TGTGCCAGCAGCGCCTCCGTGGGGTACGAGCAGTACTTC. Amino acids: CASSASVGYEQYF.

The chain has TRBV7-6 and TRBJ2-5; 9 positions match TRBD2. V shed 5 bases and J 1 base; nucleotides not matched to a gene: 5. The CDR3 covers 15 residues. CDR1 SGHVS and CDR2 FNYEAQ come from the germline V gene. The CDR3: CASSVGGGAQETQYF. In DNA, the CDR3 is TGTGCCAGCAGCGTAGGCGGGGGGGCCCAAGAGACCCAGTACTTC. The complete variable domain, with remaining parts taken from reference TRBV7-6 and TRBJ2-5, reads GAGVSQSPRYKVTKRGQDVALRCDPISGHVSLYWYRQALGQGPEFLTYFNYEAQQDKSGLPNDRFSAERPEGSISTLTIQRTEQRDSAMYRCASSVGGGAQETQYFGPGTRLLVL.

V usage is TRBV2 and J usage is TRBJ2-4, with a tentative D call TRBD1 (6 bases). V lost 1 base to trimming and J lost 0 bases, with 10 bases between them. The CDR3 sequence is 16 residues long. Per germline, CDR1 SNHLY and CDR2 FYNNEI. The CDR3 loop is CASSEGTELAKNIQYF. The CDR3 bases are TGTGCCAGCAGTGAAGGGACAGAACTAGCCAAAAACATTCAGTACTTC.

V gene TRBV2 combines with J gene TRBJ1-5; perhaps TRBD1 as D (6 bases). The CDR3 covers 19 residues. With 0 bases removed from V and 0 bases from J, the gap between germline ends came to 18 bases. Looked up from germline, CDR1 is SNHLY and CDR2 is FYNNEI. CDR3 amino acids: CASSEAGRGESYSNQPQHF. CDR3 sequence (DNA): TGTGCCAGCAGTGAAGCCGGCAGGGGAGAGAGTTATAGCAATCAGCCCCAGCATTTT.

The CDR3 is CASKAHRDRLEAFF. The CDR3 coding sequence is TGTGCCAGCAAGGCTCACCGGGACAGACTTGAAGCTTTCTTT. This chain joins TRBV27 and TRBJ1-1, with 7 bases matching TRBD1. Unmatched junction bases numbered 12, after V lost 7 bases and J lost 7 bases. This CDR3 comprises 14 residues. Germline V gene sequence: CDR1 MNHEY, CDR2 SMNVEV (reference sequence).